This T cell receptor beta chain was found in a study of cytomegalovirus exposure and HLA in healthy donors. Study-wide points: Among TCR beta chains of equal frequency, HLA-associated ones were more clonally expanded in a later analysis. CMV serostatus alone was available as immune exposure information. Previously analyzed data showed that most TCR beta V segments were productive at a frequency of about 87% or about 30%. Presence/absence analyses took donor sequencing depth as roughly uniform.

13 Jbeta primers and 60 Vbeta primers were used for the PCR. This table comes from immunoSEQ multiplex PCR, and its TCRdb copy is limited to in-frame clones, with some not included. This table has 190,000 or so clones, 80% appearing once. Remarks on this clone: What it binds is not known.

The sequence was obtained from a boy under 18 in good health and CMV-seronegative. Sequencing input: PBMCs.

CDR3 residues: CASSLTGINTEAFF. The CDR3 DNA reads as TGTGCCAGCAGCTTGACAGGGATAAACACTGAAGCTTTCTTT. The chain recombines TRBV5-6 with TRBJ1-1; tentatively, D is TRBD1 (6 bases). This CDR3 spans 14 amino acids. CDR1 and CDR2 (germline): SGHDT, YYEEEE. The V gene lost 1 base and the J gene lost 2 bases, with 9 bases spanning the gap.